One and the same sample provided the 2 T cell receptor beta chains below, sequenced in a study of regulatory T cells in long-lasting Graves disease. The sample's time point: newly diagnosed GD, antithyroid drugs for less than 3 months. Following extraction of RNA from PBMCs, that RNA was used to make the TCR library. Building of the TCR beta libraries involved iRepertoire HTBI primers and Arm-PCR of CDR3 regions. Each CDR3 protein is one row after TCRdb ran MiXCR on the multiplex PCR reads. Counted here are about half a million distinct CDR3 sequences, approximately 12% occurring once; the ten biggest clones make up approximately 9.6%. These same data were also listed under a study on T cells in Graves' hyperthyroidism and ophthalmopathy.

Specimen: peripheral blood mononuclear cells (PBMCs), collected at new diagnosis, from a patient treated with antithyroid drugs. The receptor set was obtained from a woman aged 25 to 45 with Graves disease.

This clonotype appeared a few times. This chain links TRBV4-3 with TRBJ1-4; the D is unclear. V lost 4 bases and J lost 6, with 9 bases in between. The CDR3 has 13 amino acids. Germline CDR1 LGHNA, CDR2 YSLEER. CDR3 sequence reads: CASSPREYEKLFF. The CDR3 bases are TGCGCCAGCAGCCCCCGGGAATATGAAAAACTGTTTTTT.

This clonotype was seen ten or more times. The chain links TRBV27 to TRBJ1-1, with TRBD1 matching over 7 bases. The CDR3 extends over 14 amino acids. The V and J ends lost 11 bases and 1 base, in that order; junction bases with no gene match: 10. Germline assignment: CDR1 MNHEY and CDR2 SMNVEV (reference sequence). CDR3 sequence: CAPSLGQRNTEAFF. CDR3 nucleotide sequence: TGTGCCCCCTCCTTGGGACAGCGGAACACTGAAGCTTTCTTT.